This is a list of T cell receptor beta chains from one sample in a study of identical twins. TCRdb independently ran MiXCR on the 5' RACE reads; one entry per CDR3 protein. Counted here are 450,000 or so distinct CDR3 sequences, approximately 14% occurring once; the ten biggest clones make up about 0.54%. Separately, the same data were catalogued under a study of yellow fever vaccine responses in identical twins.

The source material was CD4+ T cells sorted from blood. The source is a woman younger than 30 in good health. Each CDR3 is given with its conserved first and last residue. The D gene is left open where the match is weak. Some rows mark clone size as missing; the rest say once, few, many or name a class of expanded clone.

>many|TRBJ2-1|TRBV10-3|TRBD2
TGTGCCATCAGTGACTATCTAGCGGGGGCCTACAATGAGCAGTTCTTC
CAISDYLAGAYNEQFF
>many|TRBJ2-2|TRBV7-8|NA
TGTGCCAGCAGAGGGGGCACCGGGGAGCTGTTTTTT
CASRGGTGELFF
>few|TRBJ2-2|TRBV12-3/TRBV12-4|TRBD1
TGTGCCAGCACCTTGGGACAGTCGAACACCGGGGAGCTGTTTTTT
CASTLGQSNTGELFF
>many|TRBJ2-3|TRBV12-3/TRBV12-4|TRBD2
TGTGCCAGCTCCGGGACTAGCGGGGGCACAGATACGCAGTATTTT
CASSGTSGGTDTQYF
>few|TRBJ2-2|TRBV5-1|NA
TGCGCCAGCAGCGACCTTTTGAACACCGGGGAGCTGTTTTTT
CASSDLLNTGELFF
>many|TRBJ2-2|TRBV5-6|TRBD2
TGTGCCAGCAGCTTGGAACGACTAGCGAGATACACCGGGGAGCTGTTTTTT
CASSLERLARYTGELFF
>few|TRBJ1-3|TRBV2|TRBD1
TGTGCCAGCGGTCTCCGGGACAGCTCTGGAAACACCATATATTTT
CASGLRDSSGNTIYF
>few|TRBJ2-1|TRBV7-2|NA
TGTGCCAGCAGCTTACCCGTGGCGGGGTTAAACTACAATGAGCAGTTCTTC
CASSLPVAGLNYNEQFF
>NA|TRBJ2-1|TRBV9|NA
TGTGCCAGCAGCGTGTCCGGCTCCTACAATGAGCAGTTCTTC
CASSVSGSYNEQFF
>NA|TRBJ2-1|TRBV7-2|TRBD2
TGTGCCAGCAGTTCGGCCGGGACTAGTACGGATGAGCAGTTCTTC
CASSSAGTSTDEQFF
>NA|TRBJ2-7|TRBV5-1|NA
TGCGCCAGCAGCTTGGAGTCAGGGGCTACCTACGAGCAGTACTTC
CASSLESGATYEQYF
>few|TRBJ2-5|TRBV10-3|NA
TGTGCCATCAGTGAGTCGACCAGGGAAGAGACCCAGTACTTC
CAISESTREETQYF
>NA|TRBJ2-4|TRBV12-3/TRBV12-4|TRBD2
TGTGCCAGCAGTTTTACTAGCGGGGGGGTGAACATTCAGTACTTC
CASSFTSGGVNIQYF
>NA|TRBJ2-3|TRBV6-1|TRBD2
TGTGCCAGCAGTGCAACCCGAGCGGGGAAAAGCACAGATACGCAGTATTTT
CASSATRAGKSTDTQYF
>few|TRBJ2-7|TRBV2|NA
TGTGCCAGCAGCATGACAGGAAAGGAGCAGTACTTC
CASSMTGKEQYF
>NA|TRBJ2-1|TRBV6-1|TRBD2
TGTGCCAGCAGCCCCCCGGGGGGATACAATGAGCAGTTCTTC
CASSPPGGYNEQFF
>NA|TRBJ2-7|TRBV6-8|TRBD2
TGTGCCAGCAGTTACATCGGCGGGAGGAGCTCCTACGAGCAGTACTTC
CASSYIGGRSSYEQYF
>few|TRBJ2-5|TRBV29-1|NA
TGCAGCGTTGACCTGACAGGTATAGGGGAGACCCAGTACTTC
CSVDLTGIGETQYF
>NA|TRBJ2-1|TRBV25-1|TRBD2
TGTGCCAGCAGTGATCTAGCGGGAGGGGTACGGGATGAGCAGTTCTTC
CASSDLAGGVRDEQFF
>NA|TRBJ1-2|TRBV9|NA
TGTGCCAGCAGCCCATTTAGGGGCTGGGGCTACACCTTC
CASSPFRGWGYTF
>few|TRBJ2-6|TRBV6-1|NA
TGTGCCAGCAGTCGCAGACAGTCCGTAAGCTCTGGGGCCAACGTCCTGACTTTC
CASSRRQSVSSGANVLTF
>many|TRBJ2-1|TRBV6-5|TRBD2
TGTGCCAGCAGTTTGACTAGCGGGTACTACAATGAGCAGTTCTTC
CASSLTSGYYNEQFF
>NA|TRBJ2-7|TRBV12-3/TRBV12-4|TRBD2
TGTGCCAGCAGCACCAACGGACTAGCGGTATACTTC
CASSTNGLAVYF
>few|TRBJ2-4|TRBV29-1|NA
TGCAGCGGACAACAGGGCTGGGGAAACATTCAGTACTTC
CSGQQGWGNIQYF
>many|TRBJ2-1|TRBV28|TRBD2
TGTGCCAGCAGTTCGGGGGGAAGCTCCTACAATGAGCAGTTCTTC
CASSSGGSSYNEQFF
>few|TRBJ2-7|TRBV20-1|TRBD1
TGCAGTGCTAGTAAGGCAGGGGGAGCCTACGAGCAGTACTTC
CSASKAGGAYEQYF
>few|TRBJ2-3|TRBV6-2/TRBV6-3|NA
TGTGCCAGCAGGATCTTTCCAGGGTCAGGCACCCCCCGCACAGATACGCAGTATTTT
CASRIFPGSGTPRTDTQYF
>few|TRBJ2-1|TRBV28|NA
TGTGCCAGCAGTCTCCTCGGACAAATCGGCAGTTTCTTC
CASSLLGQIGSFF
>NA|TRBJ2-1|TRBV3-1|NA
TGTGCCGTGGGGGAATACAATGAGCCGTTCTTC
CAVGEYNEPFF
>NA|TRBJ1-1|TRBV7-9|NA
TGTGCCAGCAGCATTTTCTCAGGGTTGGGGGAAAAAGCTTTCTTT
CASSIFSGLGEKAFF
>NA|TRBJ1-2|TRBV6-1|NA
TGTGCCAGCAGCGATATGACAGTTCCTAACTATGGCTACACCTTC
CASSDMTVPNYGYTF
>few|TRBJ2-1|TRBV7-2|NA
TGTGCCAGCAGCTTACTTGGCCCCCCCGGGTATAATGAGCAGTTCTTC
CASSLLGPPGYNEQFF
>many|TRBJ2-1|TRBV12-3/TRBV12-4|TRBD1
TGTGCCAGCAGTTTTGGCAGGGGGCGGAATCTTCTCGAGCAGTTCTTC
CASSFGRGRNLLEQFF
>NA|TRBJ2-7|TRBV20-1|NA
TGCAGTGTCAGGGGGCAGGGGGGGGCCGAGCAGTACTTC
CSVRGQGGAEQYF
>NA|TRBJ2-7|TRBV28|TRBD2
TGTGCCAGCAGTTTACCCCAGCGGGGCCACGAGCAGTACTTC
CASSLPQRGHEQYF
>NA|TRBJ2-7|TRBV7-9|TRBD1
TGTGCCAGCAGCTTAGTCCGGGACAGGGCCTACTTC
CASSLVRDRAYF
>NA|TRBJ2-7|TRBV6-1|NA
TGTGCCAGCAGTCCCCGGGGTAGCGCTCTTACCTACGAGCAGTACTTC
CASSPRGSALTYEQYF
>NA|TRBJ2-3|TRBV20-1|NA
TGCAGTGCCCGAATCACCACAGATACGCAGTATTTT
CSARITTDTQYF
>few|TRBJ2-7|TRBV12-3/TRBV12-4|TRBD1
TGTGCCAGCAGTCAAATTTCCGGGACAGGGCCCGGCCACGAGCAGTACTTC
CASSQISGTGPGHEQYF
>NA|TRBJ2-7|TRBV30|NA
TGTGCCTGGAGTAATAAAGGGGGGAACGAGCAGTACTTC
CAWSNKGGNEQYF
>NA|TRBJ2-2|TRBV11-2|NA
TGTGCCAGCAGCCCCGGGACGATTCGCACCGGGGAGCTGTTTTTT
CASSPGTIRTGELFF
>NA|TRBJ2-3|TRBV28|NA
TGTGCCAGCAGTTTATGGGACCTCAGGACGCAGTATTTT
CASSLWDLRTQYF
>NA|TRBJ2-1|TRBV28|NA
TGTGCCAGCAGTGCGGCCACGCCCTACAATGAGCAGTTCTTC
CASSAATPYNEQFF
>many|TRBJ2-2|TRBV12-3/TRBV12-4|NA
TGTGCCAGCAGCCGGGGTTCCGGGGAGCTGTTTTTT
CASSRGSGELFF
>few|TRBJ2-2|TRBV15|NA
TGTGCCACCAGCAGAGGGCGGGCGGGATTCACCGGGGAGCTGTTTTTT
CATSRGRAGFTGELFF
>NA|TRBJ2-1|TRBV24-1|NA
TGTGCCACCAGTGACCCCAGGGGCGCGTACAATGAGCAGTTCTTC
CATSDPRGAYNEQFF
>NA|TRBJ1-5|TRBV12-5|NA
TGTGCTAGTGGCCTGTCCCGGGGGCCTAATAGCAATCAGCCCCAGCATTTT
CASGLSRGPNSNQPQHF
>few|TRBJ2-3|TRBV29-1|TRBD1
TGCAGCGTTAGTTCACCCGGGACAGGGGGCGCAGATACGCAGTATTTT
CSVSSPGTGGADTQYF
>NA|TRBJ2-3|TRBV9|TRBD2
TGTGCCAGCAGGGGACTGGGGGGGGCAGATACGCAGTATTTT
CASRGLGGADTQYF
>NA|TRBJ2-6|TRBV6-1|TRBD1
TGTGCCAGCAGCCAGCCGACACAGGGGACTGGGGCCAACGTCCTGACTTTC
CASSQPTQGTGANVLTF
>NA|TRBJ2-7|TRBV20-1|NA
TGCAGTGCCTCCCGGGGTAACGGGGTCTACGAGCAGTACTTC
CSASRGNGVYEQYF
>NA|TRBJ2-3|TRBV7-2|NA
TGTGCCAGCAGCCCACGGGGAACCACAGATACGCAGTATTTT
CASSPRGTTDTQYF
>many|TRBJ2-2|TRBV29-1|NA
TGCAGCGTTCGCTCAGGGCCCGGGGAGCTGTTTTTT
CSVRSGPGELFF
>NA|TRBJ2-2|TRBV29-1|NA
TGCAGCACGGGCCCCGGGTCCGGGGAGCTGTTTTTT
CSTGPGSGELFF